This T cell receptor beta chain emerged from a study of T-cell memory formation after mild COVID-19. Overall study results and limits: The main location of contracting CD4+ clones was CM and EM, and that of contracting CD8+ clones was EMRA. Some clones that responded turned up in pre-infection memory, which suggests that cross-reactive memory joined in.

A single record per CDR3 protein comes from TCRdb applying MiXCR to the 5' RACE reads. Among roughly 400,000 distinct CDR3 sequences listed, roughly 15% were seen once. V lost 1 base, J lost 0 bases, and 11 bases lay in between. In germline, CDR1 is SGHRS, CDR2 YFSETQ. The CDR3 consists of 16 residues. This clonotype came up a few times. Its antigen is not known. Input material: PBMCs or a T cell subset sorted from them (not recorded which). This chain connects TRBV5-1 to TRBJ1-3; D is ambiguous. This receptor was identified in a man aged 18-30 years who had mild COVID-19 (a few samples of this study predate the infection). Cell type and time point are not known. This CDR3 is CASSLTPDLSGNTIYF. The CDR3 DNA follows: TGCGCCAGCAGCTTGACCCCGGACCTCTCTGGAAACACCATATATTTT.